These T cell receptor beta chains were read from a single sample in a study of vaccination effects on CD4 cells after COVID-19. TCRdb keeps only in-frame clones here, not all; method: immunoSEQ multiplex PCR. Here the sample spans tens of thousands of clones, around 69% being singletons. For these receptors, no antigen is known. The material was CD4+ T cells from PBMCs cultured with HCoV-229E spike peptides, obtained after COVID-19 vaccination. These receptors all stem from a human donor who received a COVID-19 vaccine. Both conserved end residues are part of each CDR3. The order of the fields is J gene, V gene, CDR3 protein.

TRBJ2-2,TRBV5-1,CASSLDFTGELFF
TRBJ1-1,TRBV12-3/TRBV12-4,CASSRGQGVEAFF
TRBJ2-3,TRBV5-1,CASSLRQDGDTQYF
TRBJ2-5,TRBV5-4,CASSLAGAGETQYF
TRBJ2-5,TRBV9,CASSVSGGAGETQYF
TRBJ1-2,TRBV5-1,CASSLKQGPIGYTF
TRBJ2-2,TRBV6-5,CATDDSLFDTGELFF
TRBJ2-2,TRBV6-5,CASRLAGGTGELFF
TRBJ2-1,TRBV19,CASSMVADNEQFF
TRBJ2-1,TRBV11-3,CASSPRRGQGAYNEQFF
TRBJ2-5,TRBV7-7,CASSATGGGETQYF
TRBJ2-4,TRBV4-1,CASSQEAGTGFDIQYF
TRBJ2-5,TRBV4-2,CASSQKGEARGQYF
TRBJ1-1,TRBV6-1,CASSEHGQREAFF
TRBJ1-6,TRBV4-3,CASSPNYNSPLHF
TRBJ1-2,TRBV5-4,CASSWTNSNYGYTF
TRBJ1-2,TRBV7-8,CASSRDRGSYGYTF
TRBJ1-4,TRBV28,CASTFGDAEKLFF
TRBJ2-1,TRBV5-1,CASSSAPPGQGNNEQFF
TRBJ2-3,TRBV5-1,CASSRAGDTTDTQYF